These 21 T cell receptor beta chains were all obtained from the same sample, sequenced in a study of human T cells and chemical hapten exposure. TCRdb re-analysed the RACE reads in MiXCR, keeping a single row per CDR3 protein. The sample comprises 350,000 to 400,000 distinct CDR3 sequences, roughly 5% of which are singletons, and approximately 2.4% rests with the top ten. Time point described: pre-sensitization, week 0. As for treatment: therapeutic diphenylcyclopropenone sensitization with weekly scalp DPC. This specimen was whole blood, taken in connection with sensitization to the hapten diphenylcyclopropenone (DPC). The receptors were sampled from a woman between 45 and 65 years old with alopecia areata. Some clones in this sample may be carry-over from other donors' samples.

In this sample, this clonotype turned up many times. The CDR3 here is CSASATGDYGYTF. The DNA for the CDR3 is TGCAGTGCTAGCGCAACAGGGGACTATGGCTACACCTTC. This chain joins TRBV20-1 and TRBJ1-2; 7 bases align to TRBD1. The germline V gene encodes CDR1 DFQATT and CDR2 SNEGSKA (reference sequence). This CDR3 contains 13 residues. V lost 3 bases and J lost 3; bases outside the gene matches: 4.

This clonotype was recorded a few times. The V and J genes are TRBV6-4 and TRBJ2-3, with D uncertain. Germline V gene data show CDR1 as MRHNA and CDR2 as SNTAGT. CDR3 size: 15 residues. V was trimmed by 8 bases and J by 2 bases, leaving 17 bases between them. CDR3 sequence (DNA): TGTGCCAGCTCACCCCGTACTTCATACACAGATACGCAGTATTTT. Translated: CASSPRTSYTDTQYF.

This clonotype was seen a handful of times. The CDR3 region is CSARVGTGKGDEQFF. The DNA of the CDR3 is TGCAGTGCTAGAGTTGGGACAGGGAAGGGCGATGAGCAGTTCTTC. The chain uses TRBV20-1 and TRBJ2-1; 9 positions agree with TRBD1. CDR3 length: 15 residues. With V trimmed by 1 base and J by 8 bases, 9 bases remained unmatched. Germline V CDR1 and CDR2: DFQATT, SNEGSKA (reference sequence).

This clonotype was recorded at least ten times. V gene TRBV5-5 combines with J gene TRBJ2-2; D call uncertain. The CDR3 covers 15 residues. The ends were cut back, 2 bases at V and 6 bases at J, with 14 bases in the middle. Germline values: CDR1 SGHKS, CDR2 YYEKEE (reference sequence). The CDR3 spells CASSFKGRSAGELFF. The CDR3, as DNA: TGTGCCAGCAGCTTTAAGGGAAGGTCGGCCGGGGAGCTGTTTTTT.

The chain recombines TRBV6-6 with TRBJ1-5, with 9 bases lining up with TRBD1. Trimming took 6 bases from V and 0 from J; bases not matched to a gene: 12. The CDR3 is 18 residues long. The germline CDR1 and CDR2 sequences are MNHNY and SVGAGI (reference sequence). The CDR3 here is CASRPRDRATYSNQPQHF. The CDR3 DNA sequence: TGTGCCAGCAGGCCCCGGGACAGGGCAACTTATAGCAATCAGCCCCAGCATTTT.

This clonotype was detected many times. The chain joins TRBV6-6 to TRBJ2-3; TRBD2 matches at 10 bases. The CDR3 has 15 residues. From germline, CDR1 is MNHNY and CDR2 SVGAGI (reference sequence). Losses at the gene ends were 6 bases for V and 4 bases for J; bases not matched to a gene: 7. The CDR3 nucleotides are TGTGCCAGCAGCCCTGCTAGCGGGAGCGCAGATACGCAGTATTTT. Its translation: CASSPASGSADTQYF.

The rearrangement uses TRBV25-1 and TRBJ1-1; a possible D gene is TRBD1 (6 bases). Trimming took 6 bases from V and 4 from J, leaving 9 bases between them. CDR3 length equals 12 residues. Germline values: CDR1 MGHDK, CDR2 SYGVNS. CDR3 region: CASRGATTEAFF. DNA for the CDR3: TGTGCCAGCAGGGGGGCGACCACTGAAGCTTTCTTT.

The chain links TRBV2 to TRBJ1-5; D perhaps matches TRBD1 (6 bases). V lost 1 base to trimming and J lost 6 bases, with 13 bases between them. The V gene's germline CDR1 is SNHLY and CDR2 FYNNEI. The CDR3 totals 15 residues. CDR3 sequence (DNA): TGTGCCAGCAGTGAAGGGCAGGGGAGAGGTCAGCCCCAGCATTTT. It translates to CASSEGQGRGQPQHF.

This clonotype appeared many times. This rearrangement joins TRBV5-5 to TRBJ1-5, with a weak D call TRBD1 (6 bases). The V end was cut by 4 bases, the J end by 0 bases, with 17 bases between. The CDR3 extends over 17 amino acids. Germline CDR1 SGHKS, CDR2 YYEKEE (reference sequence). Here the CDR3 reads CASSPGQPTLSNQPQHF. For the CDR3, the DNA is TGTGCCAGCAGCCCTGGACAGCCCACGCTTAGCAATCAGCCCCAGCATTTT.

This clonotype was picked up many times. The chain is built from TRBV29-1 and TRBJ1-5; D is undetermined. V lost 5 bases to trimming and J lost 3 bases, with 11 bases between them. The germline CDR1 and CDR2 sequences are SQVTM and ANQGSEA. The CDR3 consists of 13 residues. Here the CDR3 reads CSVSRGTNQPQHF. Written as DNA, the CDR3 is TGCAGCGTTAGCAGAGGAACCAATCAGCCCCAGCATTTT.

This clonotype showed up just a few times. CDR3 nucleotides: TGTGCCAGCAGCGTAGGGTCTCTGGGGAGCGGCTATGGCTACACCTTC. Protein sequence: CASSVGSLGSGYGYTF. The chain recombines TRBV9 with TRBJ1-2; D uncertain. V shed 0 bases and J shed 4 bases, with 16 bases lying between them. CDR1 and CDR2 (germline): SGDLS, YYNGEE. The CDR3 length is 16 residues.

At least ten counts were recorded for this clonotype. The J gene is TRBJ2-2, the V gene TRBV2; 9 nucleotides align to TRBD2. This CDR3 spans 17 amino acids. Germline V gene lookup returns CDR1 SNHLY and CDR2 FYNNEI. V dropped 5 bases and J dropped 0; count of bases not matched to a gene: 7. CDR3 in DNA: TGTGCCAGCAGTCCGACGCGACTAGCGGCGAACACCGGGGAGCTGTTTTTT. Its protein is CASSPTRLAANTGELFF. The full variable domain, in which reference TRBV2 and TRBJ2-2 provide the parts outside the CDR3, is EPEVTQTPSHQVTQMGQEVILRCVPISNHLYFYWYRQILGQKVEFLVSFYNNEISEKSEIFDDQFSVERPDGSNFTLKIRSTKLEDSAMYFCASSPTRLAANTGELFFGEGSRLTVL.

This clonotype has just a few counts. J is TRBJ2-4 and V is TRBV28; D might be TRBD1 (6 bases). CDR1 and CDR2 (germline): MDHEN, SYDVKM. CDR3 length: 14 amino acids. The V end lost 5 bases, the J end lost 0 bases, and 8 bases lay between the germline ends. CDR3 in amino acids: CASSRGGAKNIQYF. CDR3 in DNA: TGTGCCAGCAGTCGAGGGGGAGCCAAAAACATTCAGTACTTC.

This clonotype was counted only a few times. The rearrangement uses TRBV28 and TRBJ1-1, with D uncertain. The V end was cut by 6 bases, the J end by 5 bases, with 13 bases between. The CDR3 extends over 13 amino acids. CDR1 and CDR2 (germline): MDHEN, SYDVKM. CDR3 sequence reads: CASREERGTEAFF. In DNA form, the CDR3 reads TGTGCCAGCAGGGAGGAGCGTGGGACTGAAGCTTTCTTT.

This CDR3 reads CASSLGQGGRETQYF. For the CDR3, the DNA is TGTGCCAGCAGTCTTGGACAGGGCGGCCGGGAGACCCAGTACTTC. The chain links TRBV6-5 to TRBJ2-5; 8 bases align to TRBD1. V shed 5 bases, J shed 5 bases, and the junction held 10 bases outside the gene matches. This CDR3 contains 15 residues. Germline CDR1 is MNHEY and CDR2 is SVGAGI.

This clonotype appeared many times. The chain carries TRBV29-1 and TRBJ1-1; D is possibly TRBD1 (5 bases). Between the trimmed V and J ends, which lost 7 bases and 2 bases, there was a span of 14 bases. Germline CDR1 and CDR2: SQVTM and ANQGSEA. CDR3 length equals 13 residues. DNA of the CDR3: TGCAGCGGTACCAGGGACTTAAACACTGAAGCTTTCTTT. Residues: CSGTRDLNTEAFF.

This clonotype was recorded many times. CDR3 sequence: CASSPTLRGGQPQHF. DNA of the CDR3: TGTGCCAGCAGCCCCACCCTCAGGGGAGGCCAGCCCCAGCATTTT. The chain has TRBV28 and TRBJ1-5, with D perhaps TRBD1 (6 bases). This CDR3 is 15 amino acids long. Germline values: CDR1 MDHEN, CDR2 SYDVKM. Trimming cost V 6 bases and J 7 bases, with 19 bases left between them. Full variable domain (remainder filled in from reference TRBV28 and TRBJ1-5): DVKVTQSSRYLVKRTGEKVFLECVQDMDHENMFWYRQDPGLGLRLIYFSYDVKMKEKGDIPEGYSVSREKKERFSLILESASTNQTSMYLCASSPTLRGGQPQHFGDGTRLSIL.

This clonotype was observed at least ten times. The chain recombines TRBV12-3 or TRBV12-4 with TRBJ1-1; no reliable D call. V lost 5 bases to trimming and J lost 4 bases, with 11 bases between them. The CDR3 has 13 residues. CDR3: CASSREVATEAFF. In nucleotides, the CDR3 is TGTGCCAGCAGTCGGGAGGTGGCCACTGAAGCTTTCTTT.

This clonotype was detected a few times. This chain uses TRBV28 with TRBJ2-3; 8 positions agree with TRBD1. CDR1 and CDR2 from the germline V gene are MDHEN and SYDVKM. J gave up 1 base and V 4 bases, and 4 bases lay outside the gene matches. The CDR3 has 15 amino acids. This CDR3 reads CASSSAGQGTDTQYF. The CDR3 DNA is TGTGCCAGCAGTTCTGCGGGACAGGGCACAGATACGCAGTATTTT.

The rearrangement links TRBV5-5 to TRBJ1-4; 7 bases align to TRBD1. V gave up 3 bases and J gave up 8 bases; unmatched junction bases: 7. Germline V gene lookup returns CDR1 SGHKS and CDR2 YYEKEE (reference sequence). The CDR3 has 14 residues. The CDR3 reads CASSWTGEREKLFF. The CDR3 DNA sequence: TGTGCCAGCAGCTGGACAGGAGAGAGAGAAAAACTGTTTTTT.

This clonotype was picked up many times. V gene TRBV29-1 combines with J gene TRBJ2-6, with D possibly matching TRBD1 (5 bases). This CDR3 has 14 residues. Germline V gene sequence: CDR1 SQVTM, CDR2 ANQGSEA. V lost 1 base and J 3 bases, leaving 7 bases between the germline ends. CDR3 sequence: CSVEGGNGANVLTF. Here the CDR3 DNA reads TGCAGCGTTGAAGGGGGCAATGGGGCCAACGTCCTGACTTTC.